The entry below gives a single TCR beta chain sequence along with its context. Losses at the gene ends were 6 bases for V and 8 bases for J; bases not matched to a gene: 10. Germline V gene sequence: CDR1 MDHEN, CDR2 SYDVKM. CDR3 length equals 16 residues. The sample is drawn from a study of control samples from healthy donors and cancer patients. TCRdb keeps only in-frame clones here, not all; method: immunoSEQ multiplex PCR. The sample yields under 200,000 clones, 80% to 95% seen once. The clonotype was recovered from a woman aged 25 to 39 in good health. The chain uses TRBV28 and TRBJ2-1, with 13 bases aligning to TRBD2. Sequenced material: blood. The CDR3 bases are TGTGCCAGCAGCAAGGTTCGGACTAGCGGGAGTTATGAGCAGTTCTTC. Translated: CASSKVRTSGSYEQFF.